This TCR beta chain comes out of a study of OX40 agonist ivuxolimab in advanced cancers. Here immunoSEQ multiplex PCR was the method, and the copy in TCRdb shows in-frame clones only, minus some. Seen here are 70,000 to 80,000 clones, 90% to 95% observed once, and the top ten hold 15% to 19%. Germline V gene lookup returns CDR1 MNHEY and CDR2 SMNVEV (reference sequence). The CDR3 is 13 residues long. V lost 2 bases and J lost 5, with 10 bases in between. V usage is TRBV27 and J usage is TRBJ2-7; D is uncertain. The starting material was CD4+ or CD8+ T cells sorted from blood, obtained in a trial of the OX40 agonist ivuxolimab. This clonotype originated in an adult with an advanced solid tumor such as melanoma, head and neck, liver or kidney cancer. The CDR3 sequence is CASSLPPSDEQYF. In DNA, the CDR3 is TGTGCCAGCAGTTTACCTCCGAGCGACGAGCAGTACTTC.